The next 31 T cell receptor beta chains were all read from a single sample in a study of T-cell memory formation after mild COVID-19. TCRdb redid the calling of the 5' RACE reads with MiXCR, one entry per CDR3 protein. The data show about 360,000 distinct CDR3 sequences, over 10% seen once. The sequenced sample was PBMCs or a T cell subset sorted from them (not recorded which). These TCRs come from a young man who had mild COVID-19 (a few samples of this study predate the infection). Cell type and time point are not known.

This chain joins TRBV30 and TRBJ2-7, with D possibly matching TRBD1 (5 bases). From germline, CDR1 is GTSNPN and CDR2 SVGIG (reference sequence). There are 12 residues in the CDR3. Deletions cut 4 bases from V and 1 base from J, with 8 bases between. The CDR3 is CAWMDTSYEQYF. DNA of the CDR3: TGTGCCTGGATGGACACTTCCTACGAGCAGTACTTC.

This clonotype was counted only a few times. The chain couples TRBV15 to TRBJ2-2; weak D call: TRBD1 (6 bases). Germline CDR1 and CDR2: LNHNV and YYDKDF (reference sequence). V shed 3 bases and J shed 2 bases, with 16 bases lying between them. CDR3 length: 17 residues. The CDR3 here is CATSREPGATNTGELFF. The CDR3 coding sequence is TGTGCCACCAGCAGGGAACCAGGGGCCACCAACACCGGGGAGCTGTTTTTT.

This clonotype was seen more than once but under ten times. The V gene is TRBV5-1, the J gene TRBJ2-1, with TRBD1 matching over 9 bases. Looked up from germline, CDR1 is SGHRS and CDR2 is YFSETQ. V was pared by 4 bases and J by 7 bases, with 12 bases of the junction left unmatched. There are 16 residues in the CDR3. The CDR3 sequence: CASSGTGTGWKNEQFF. CDR3 bases: TGCGCCAGCAGCGGCACTGGGACAGGGTGGAAAAATGAGCAGTTCTTC.

This clonotype appeared a few times. CDR3 loop: CASGPSYEQYV. In DNA, the CDR3 is TGTGCCAGCGGACCCAGCTACGAGCAGTACGTC. V and J are TRBV25-1 and TRBJ2-7; no definite D call. Trimming took off 8 bases at V and 3 bases at J, with 8 bases between the two ends. Germline CDR1 reads MGHDK; CDR2 reads SYGVNS. The CDR3 consists of 11 residues.

This clonotype was picked up a small number of times. The rearrangement uses TRBV7-2 and TRBJ2-5; D possibly corresponds to TRBD2 (5 bases). Germline V gene lookup returns CDR1 SGHTA and CDR2 FQGNSA. V lost 3 bases, J lost 4 bases, and 9 bases lay in between. The CDR3 is made up of 13 amino acids. CDR3 region: CASSFGVVETQYF. The CDR3 DNA reads as TGTGCCAGCAGCTTCGGGGTGGTAGAGACCCAGTACTTC.

CDR3 amino acids: CASSFSAGGTGELFF. CDR3 bases: TGTGCCAGCAGCTTCTCAGCGGGGGGCACCGGGGAGCTGTTTTTT. V gene TRBV5-5 combines with J gene TRBJ2-2; 9 positions match TRBD2. Germline-derived CDR1 and CDR2 are SGHKS and YYEKEE (reference sequence). V was clipped by 2 bases and J by 4 bases; unmatched bases: 3. This CDR3 contains 15 residues.

This clonotype was seen many times. The chain combines TRBV6-1 with TRBJ1-5; possibly TRBD1 for D (5 bases). The V gene lost 10 bases and the J gene lost 0 bases, with 19 bases spanning the gap. The CDR3 totals 16 residues. Germline V CDR1 and CDR2: MNHNS, SASEGT. As DNA, the CDR3 is TGTGCCATCACCTCAGGCCAGGGTTATAGCAATCAGCCCCAGCATTTT. Amino acid sequence: CAITSGQGYSNQPQHF.

This clonotype appeared a few times. The rearrangement joins TRBV7-8 to TRBJ2-1; D is ambiguous. The CDR3 totals 15 residues. Trimming left V 5 bases short and J 7 bases short, with 18 bases between. Germline V CDR1 and CDR2: SGHVS, FQNEAQ. In DNA, the CDR3 is TGTGCCAGCAGCCATACCCGGAACCCAAGGAATGAGCAGTTCTTC. Protein: CASSHTRNPRNEQFF.

This clonotype showed up just a few times. The rearrangement links TRBV29-1 to TRBJ1-1, with D maybe TRBD1 (6 bases). The V end was cut by 4 bases, the J end by 0 bases, with 12 bases between. This CDR3 spans 14 amino acids. Germline V CDR1 and CDR2: SQVTM, ANQGSEA. The CDR3 sequence: CSVVHRALNTEAFF. In nucleotides, the CDR3 is TGCAGCGTTGTCCACAGGGCCTTGAACACTGAAGCTTTCTTT.

V usage is TRBV9 and J usage is TRBJ1-5; D ambiguous. The CDR3 totals 15 residues. The ends were cut back, 2 bases at V and 0 bases at J, with 9 bases in the middle. Germline CDR1 and CDR2: SGDLS and YYNGEE. In DNA, the CDR3 is TGTGCCAGCAGCGTGGACCCTTCTAGCAATCAGCCCCAGCATTTT. Translated: CASSVDPSSNQPQHF.

A few counts support this clonotype. The rearrangement joins TRBV12-3 or TRBV12-4 to TRBJ1-2; no clear D gene. This CDR3 is 12 amino acids long. Trimming stripped 5 bases from V and 4 bases from J, with 8 bases between. The CDR3 nucleotides are TGTGCCAGCAGTCCCCGGAGCTATGGCTACACCTTC. This sequence encodes CASSPRSYGYTF.

This clonotype was found many times. V is TRBV7-9 and J is TRBJ2-1; tentative D call: TRBD2 (6 bases). Germline V CDR1 and CDR2: SEHNR, FQNEAQ (reference sequence). Trimming left V 4 bases short and J 2 bases short, with 12 bases between. The CDR3 consists of 15 residues. DNA of the CDR3: TGTGCCAGCAGCTCTCGGGGGTCTACCTACAATGAGCAGTTCTTC. This codes for CASSSRGSTYNEQFF.

The chain carries TRBV21-1 and TRBJ1-6; TRBD1 was called by the table and not checked on the DNA. TRBV21-1 corresponds to a pseudogene. This CDR3 comprises 14 residues. The CDR3 protein is CASSQDRGHSPLHF. The CDR3, as DNA: TGTGCCAGCAGCCAGGACAGGGGACATTCACCCCTCCACTTT.

The rearrangement joins TRBV18 to TRBJ1-2; TRBD1 might be the D (5 bases). The CDR3 has 16 amino acids. With 5 bases removed from V and 1 base from J, the gap between germline ends came to 17 bases. The V gene's germline CDR1 is KGHSH and CDR2 LQKENI. The CDR3 nucleotides are TGTGCCAGCTCAGAAGCTAACGCCCAGGGTAACTATGGCTACACCTTC. Protein sequence: CASSEANAQGNYGYTF.

V is TRBV9 and J is TRBJ2-6; 9 nucleotides agree with TRBD1. Germline V CDR1 and CDR2: SGDLS, YYNGEE. V dropped 0 bases and J dropped 2; count of bases not matched to a gene: 6. CDR3 length: 18 residues. CDR3 nucleotides: TGTGCCAGCAGCGTAGCTGGACAGGGGATCCCTGGGGCCAACGTCCTGACTTTC. Protein: CASSVAGQGIPGANVLTF. The full variable domain, with the rest looked up from reference TRBV9 and TRBJ2-6, is DSGVTQTPKHLITATGQRVTLRCSPRSGDLSVYWYQQSLDQGLQFLIQYYNGEERAKGNILERFSAQQFPDLHSELNLSSLELGDSALYFCASSVAGQGIPGANVLTFGAGSRLTVL.

In nucleotides, the CDR3 is TGCGCCAGCAGCTTCAGGGTTAGGGACACTGAAGCTTTCTTT. It is translated as CASSFRVRDTEAFF. The V and J genes are TRBV5-1 and TRBJ1-1, with D tentatively TRBD1 (5 bases). CDR3 length equals 14 residues. CDR1 is SGHRS, CDR2 YFSETQ, per germline. V lost 2 bases, J lost 3 bases, and 11 bases lay in between.

This clonotype has ten or more counts. This chain links TRBV6-5 with TRBJ1-1; no definite D call. CDR1 is MNHEY, CDR2 SVGAGI, per germline. V shed 6 bases and J shed 8 bases, with 13 bases lying between them. This CDR3 contains 12 residues. The CDR3 here is CASRNPRLEAFF. The CDR3 nucleotides read TGTGCCAGCAGGAACCCACGGCTCGAAGCTTTCTTT.

This clonotype has just a few counts. The V call is TRBV4-3, the J call TRBJ1-4, with D possibly matching TRBD1 (5 bases). CDR1 and CDR2 (germline): LGHNA, YSLEER. Trimming cost V 1 base and J 10 bases, with 10 bases left between them. The CDR3 contains 13 residues. The CDR3 protein is CASSQANGGKLFF. The DNA of the CDR3 is TGCGCCAGCAGCCAAGCGAATGGGGGAAAACTGTTTTTT.

The chain employs TRBV5-1 and TRBJ2-3, with 8 bases lining up with TRBD2. The CDR3 is 16 amino acids. Unmatched junction bases numbered 12, after V lost 4 bases and J lost 5 bases. CDR1 is SGHRS, CDR2 YFSETQ, per germline. The CDR3 sequence is CASSTPAGALGDTQYF. CDR3 nucleotide sequence: TGCGCCAGCAGCACCCCAGCGGGGGCCTTGGGAGATACGCAGTATTTT.

This clonotype was picked up a small number of times. The chain links TRBV20-1 to TRBJ1-1; TRBD1 might be the D (6 bases). Between the trimmed V and J ends, which lost 5 bases and 4 bases, there was a span of 14 bases. Germline CDR1 and CDR2: DFQATT and SNEGSKA (reference sequence). The CDR3 runs to 13 residues. The CDR3: CSARGGAGTEAFF. CDR3 nucleotide sequence: TGCAGTGCTCGGGGGGGCGCGGGCACTGAAGCTTTCTTT.

There are a few counts of this clonotype. The chain has TRBV11-2 and TRBJ1-5; possibly TRBD1 for D (6 bases). The germline V gene has CDR1 SGHAT and CDR2 FQNNGV. The germline V and J ends were trimmed by 5 bases and 5 bases, with 16 bases remaining between them. This CDR3 is built from 15 residues. In DNA, the CDR3 is TGTGCCAGCAGCCTTGGTCGACAGGCCCATCAGCCCCAGCATTTT. Amino acids: CASSLGRQAHQPQHF.

The chain employs TRBV12-3 or TRBV12-4 and TRBJ2-2; 10 bases are a match to TRBD1. CDR3 size: 16 residues. The V segment lost 3 bases and the J segment 4 bases; nucleotides outside the gene matches: 5. As DNA, the CDR3 is TGTGCCAGCAGTTTTCCGGACAGGGGGGCCACCGGGGAGCTGTTTTTT. Its translation: CASSFPDRGATGELFF.

This chain links TRBV29-1 with TRBJ2-2, with D possibly TRBD1 on 6 matching bases. The CDR3 totals 16 residues. V gave up 8 bases and J gave up 0 bases, with 19 bases separating them. Germline V gene data show CDR1 as SQVTM and CDR2 as ANQGSEA. CDR3 nucleotides: TGCAGCCCCAACAGCCGGGACACCTCGAACACCGGGGAGCTGTTTTTT. Protein product: CSPNSRDTSNTGELFF.

This clonotype was detected many times. The genes are TRBV28 and TRBJ2-5; D uncertain. V shed 8 bases and J shed 5 bases, with 9 bases lying between them. The CDR3 length is 11 residues. Germline V lookup: CDR1 MDHEN, CDR2 SYDVKM. The CDR3 sequence: CASRRWETQYF. The CDR3, as DNA: TGTGCCAGCCGAAGATGGGAGACCCAGTACTTC.

This clonotype was recorded a few times. V and J are TRBV25-1 and TRBJ1-5; D unresolved. Trimming pared 1 base from V and 7 bases from J, leaving 11 bases between. Germline V gives CDR1 MGHDK, CDR2 SYGVNS. The CDR3 runs to 14 residues. The CDR3 sequence is CASSELWGGQPQHF. In DNA, the CDR3 is TGTGCCAGCAGTGAATTGTGGGGAGGGCAGCCCCAGCATTTT.

V gene TRBV7-9 combines with J gene TRBJ2-7; 7 nucleotides match TRBD1. After removal of 4 bases from V and 6 bases from J, the junction contained 0 bases not matched to a gene. The CDR3 loop spans 11 amino acids. Germline V lookup: CDR1 SEHNR, CDR2 FQNEAQ (reference sequence). CDR3 amino acids: CASSSGGEQYV. CDR3 coding DNA: TGTGCCAGCAGCTCAGGGGGCGAGCAGTACGTC.

With respect to this clonotype: Germline is not matched at one junction end, which may reflect a read error. J is TRBJ1-1 and V is TRBV5-1, with 7 bases lining up with TRBD1. Germline V gene data show CDR1 as SGHRS and CDR2 as YFSETQ. The CDR3 is 15 amino acids. The CDR3 here is CASRLGQLENTEAFF. The CDR3 region has the DNA TGCGCCAGCAGATTGGGACAGCTAGAGAACACTGAAGCTTTCTTT. The variable domain in full, with the rest retrieved from reference TRBV5-1 and TRBJ1-1, is KAGVTQTPRYLIKTRGQQVTLSCSPISGHRSVSWYQQTPGQGLQFLFEYFSETQRNKGNFPGRFSGRQFSNSRSEMNVSTLELGDSALYLCASRLGQLENTEAFFGQGTRLTVV.

The chain couples TRBV6-5 to TRBJ1-4; D uncertain. Germline lookup yields CDR1 MNHEY and CDR2 SVGAGI. The CDR3 consists of 17 residues. Trimming cost V 0 bases and J 0 bases, with 11 bases left between them. For the CDR3, the DNA is TGTGCCAGCAGTTACTCCTCAGCCTTTGCAACTAATGAAAAACTGTTTTTT. This encodes CASSYSSAFATNEKLFF.

The J gene is TRBJ2-2, the V gene TRBV7-2, with D perhaps matching TRBD1 (6 bases). Trimming stripped 4 bases from V and 9 bases from J, with 18 bases between. CDR1 is SGHTA and CDR2 is FQGNSA in the germline V gene. There are 15 residues in the CDR3. CDR3 coding DNA: TGTGCCAGCAGCTCATCTCGACAGGTCCGGCGGGAGCTGTTTTTT. It codes for CASSSSRQVRRELFF.

This sequence joins TRBV5-1 and TRBJ2-1; unclear D gene. The ends were cut back, 0 bases at V and 2 bases at J, with 6 bases in the middle. The CDR3 runs to 14 residues. Germline V lookup: CDR1 SGHRS, CDR2 YFSETQ. As DNA, the CDR3 is TGCGCCAGCAGCTTGGGTCAAGCCTACAATGAGCAGTTCTTC. Protein sequence: CASSLGQAYNEQFF. Combining the CDR3 with reference TRBV5-1 and TRBJ2-1 gives the whole variable domain KAGVTQTPRYLIKTRGQQVTLSCSPISGHRSVSWYQQTPGQGLQFLFEYFSETQRNKGNFPGRFSGRQFSNSRSEMNVSTLELGDSALYLCASSLGQAYNEQFFGPGTRLTVL.

The chain carries TRBV11-2 and TRBJ2-7, with 8 nucleotides matching TRBD1. CDR3 length equals 17 residues. Germline CDR1 SGHAT, CDR2 FQNNGV. V lost 5 bases and J lost 3; bases outside the gene matches: 15. The CDR3 sequence is CASSPYPQGAHLYEQYF. In DNA form, the CDR3 reads TGTGCCAGCAGCCCATACCCTCAGGGGGCTCACCTCTACGAGCAGTACTTC. Full variable domain (rest looked up from reference TRBV11-2 and TRBJ2-7): EAGVAQSPRYKIIEKRQSVAFWCNPISGHATLYWYQQILGQGPKLLIQFQNNGVVDDSQLPKDRFSAERLKGVDSTLKIQPAKLEDSAVYLCASSPYPQGAHLYEQYFGPGTRLTVT.